The 31 T cell receptor beta chains listed next were all sequenced from one sample in a study of control samples from healthy donors and cancer patients. Sequenced by immunoSEQ multiplex PCR; TCRdb stores in-frame clones only, minus some. The sample carries 95,000 to 150,000 clones, roughly 87% recorded once. Input material: blood. The origin of the receptors is a man younger than 30 in good health.

This chain's CDR3 is CASSIRGANTEAFF. As DNA, the CDR3 is TGTGCCAGTAGTATCCGTGGGGCAAACACTGAAGCTTTCTTT. The J gene is TRBJ1-1, the V gene TRBV19, with D perhaps TRBD1 (5 bases). V was trimmed by 3 bases and J by 2 bases, leaving 10 bases between them. The CDR3 is 14 amino acids. Germline lookup yields CDR1 LNHDA and CDR2 SQIVND (reference sequence).

Note on this clone: Other DNA sequences in the same sample also yield this CDR3. V and J are TRBV19 and TRBJ2-3; unclear D gene. Germline CDR1 reads LNHDA; CDR2 reads SQIVND (reference sequence). The CDR3 sequence is 11 residues long. V was pared by 6 bases and J by 2 bases, with 3 bases between. Written as DNA, the CDR3 is TGTGCCAGTAGCAACACAGATACGCAGTATTTT. Its protein product is CASSNTDTQYF.

This rearrangement joins TRBV15 to TRBJ1-5; D is unclear. This CDR3 comprises 12 residues. The ends were cut back, 5 bases at V and 3 bases at J, with 5 bases in the middle. Germline V lookup: CDR1 LNHNV, CDR2 YYDKDF (reference sequence). CDR3: CATSGFNQPQHF. The CDR3 region has the DNA TGTGCCACCAGCGGCTTCAATCAGCCCCAGCATTTT.

The gene calls are TRBV28 and TRBJ1-1; D might be TRBD1 (5 bases). The ends were cut back, 11 bases at V and 10 bases at J, with 20 bases in the middle. Germline V lookup: CDR1 MDHEN, CDR2 SYDVKM. There are 12 residues in the CDR3. The CDR3 sequence is CAGRTGPKSAFF. The CDR3 DNA follows: TGTGCCGGACGAACAGGACCTAAGTCAGCTTTCTTT.

The chain links TRBV6-5 to TRBJ2-1; D possibly corresponds to TRBD1 (5 bases). There are 15 residues in the CDR3. With 2 bases removed from V and 6 bases from J, the gap between germline ends came to 14 bases. The germline V gene encodes CDR1 MNHEY and CDR2 SVGAGI. CDR3 amino acids: CASSYRLGQTNEQFF. CDR3 in DNA: TGTGCCAGCAGTTACCGTTTGGGGCAGACCAATGAGCAGTTCTTC.

The chain carries TRBV3-1 (or the pseudogene TRBV3-2) and TRBJ1-4; D unresolved. Germline lookup yields CDR1 LGHDT and CDR2 YNNKEL (reference sequence). This CDR3 comprises 14 residues. V shed 0 bases and J shed 5 bases, with 7 bases lying between them. In DNA, the CDR3 is TGTGCCAGCAGCCAAGATCGATGGAATGAAAAACTGTTTTTT. As protein: CASSQDRWNEKLFF.

The rearrangement uses TRBV29-1 and TRBJ1-1; 7 positions agree with TRBD1. CDR1 and CDR2 from the germline V gene are SQVTM and ANQGSEA. The ends lost 0 bases at V and 1 base at J; junction bases unmatched: 2. CDR3 length: 14 amino acids. The CDR3 here is CSVEEGQTNTEAFF. In DNA, the CDR3 is TGCAGCGTTGAAGAGGGACAGACGAACACTGAAGCTTTCTTT. Based on the CDR3 plus reference TRBV29-1 and TRBJ1-1, the full variable domain is SAVISQKPSRDICQRGTSLTIQCQVDSQVTMMFWYRQQPGQSLTLIATANQGSEATYESGFVIDKFPISRPNLTFSTLTVSNMSPEDSSIYLCSVEEGQTNTEAFFGQGTRLTVV.

This clone was counted only a few times. CDR3 in amino acids: CASSQEWTSAELEQYF. The CDR3, as DNA: TGCGCCAGCAGCCAAGAATGGACTAGCGCCGAGCTCGAGCAGTACTTC. The chain employs TRBV4-1 and TRBJ2-7, with 9 nucleotides matching TRBD2. CDR3 length: 16 residues. Germline values: CDR1 MGHRA, CDR2 YSYEKL. J lost 6 bases, V lost 0 bases, and 9 bases had no gene match.

The rearrangement uses TRBV5-6 and TRBJ1-3; no clear D. Trimming took 4 bases from V and 0 from J, leaving 14 bases between them. From germline, CDR1 is SGHDT and CDR2 YYEEEE. The CDR3 covers 16 residues. The CDR3 spells CASSRRLVGSGNTIYF. The CDR3 DNA follows: TGTGCCAGCAGCCGGAGGCTCGTTGGCTCTGGAAACACCATATATTTT.

The chain carries TRBV7-8 and TRBJ2-7; D may be TRBD2 (6 bases). Germline V CDR1 and CDR2: SGHVS, FQNEAQ. Trimming pared 7 bases from V and 3 bases from J, leaving 10 bases between. This CDR3 comprises 12 residues. The CDR3 region is CASTRRGYEQYF. The CDR3 DNA reads TGTGCCAGCACCAGGCGGGGCTACGAGCAGTACTTC. The complete variable domain, with remaining parts taken from reference TRBV7-8 and TRBJ2-7, reads GAGVSQSPRYKVAKRGQDVALRCDPISGHVSLFWYQQALGQGPEFLTYFQNEAQLDKSGLPSDRFFAERPEGSVSTLKIQRTQQEDSAVYLCASTRRGYEQYFGPGTRLTVT.

V is TRBV20-1 and J is TRBJ2-1; 7 positions match TRBD1. Germline V gene lookup returns CDR1 DFQATT and CDR2 SNEGSKA (reference sequence). The CDR3 loop spans 10 amino acids. In DNA, the CDR3 is TGCAGCACCAAAGCAGGGGGGCAGTTCTTC. This translates into CSTKAGGQFF.

This clone was counted a few times. The chain recombines TRBV2 with TRBJ1-5, with 9 bases that match TRBD1. Germline V gives CDR1 SNHLY, CDR2 FYNNEI. Trimming cost V 7 bases and J 5 bases; bases outside gene matches: 6. The CDR3 is 14 residues long. CDR3 region: CASMGQGQHQPQHF. CDR3 coding DNA: TGTGCCAGCATGGGACAGGGTCAACATCAGCCCCAGCATTTT.

The rearrangement uses TRBV5-1 and TRBJ1-1; D perhaps matches TRBD1 (5 bases). Trimming removed 5 bases at V and 4 bases at J, with 12 bases between. Germline V CDR1 and CDR2: SGHRS, YFSETQ. The CDR3 has 13 residues. The CDR3, as DNA: TGCGCCAGCAGTGTGGGGGGAGGCACTGAAGCTTTCTTT. It is translated as CASSVGGGTEAFF.

The chain employs TRBV9 and TRBJ1-2, with TRBD1 matching over 9 bases. In germline, CDR1 is SGDLS, CDR2 YYNGEE. The trim removed 3 bases at V and 8 bases at J, leaving 11 bases unmatched. CDR3 length equals 15 residues. In nucleotides, the CDR3 is TGTGCCAGCAGCGCCACGGGACAGGGCGGATGGGGCTACACCTTC. Residues: CASSATGQGGWGYTF.

The chain couples TRBV12-3 or TRBV12-4 to TRBJ2-2; no clear D. Trimming stripped 7 bases from V and 6 bases from J, with 9 bases between. The CDR3 length is 12 residues. The chain's CDR3 is CASTWRAGELFF. The CDR3 DNA reads as TGTGCCAGCACCTGGCGTGCCGGGGAGCTGTTTTTT.

The gene calls are TRBV7-2 and TRBJ2-7; D unclear. The V gene lost 5 bases and the J gene lost 3 bases, with 14 bases spanning the gap. Germline CDR1 is SGHTA and CDR2 is FQGNSA. This CDR3 has 14 amino acids. The CDR3 region has the DNA TGTGCCAGCAGCCCTAACGCGAGGCACTACGAGCAGTACTTC. Amino acids: CASSPNARHYEQYF.

The rearrangement joins TRBV7-9 to TRBJ1-1; TRBD1 is a possible D gene (6 bases). Germline lookup yields CDR1 SEHNR and CDR2 FQNEAQ (reference sequence). Trimming pared 0 bases from V and 4 bases from J, leaving 9 bases between. The CDR3 consists of 14 residues. Here the CDR3 DNA reads TGTGCCAGCAGCTTAGCAGGGGGTATCACTGAAGCTTTCTTT. It yields the protein CASSLAGGITEAFF.

This chain connects TRBV19 to TRBJ1-2, with a possible D match to TRBD1 (6 bases). Germline V gene data show CDR1 as LNHDA and CDR2 as SQIVND (reference sequence). The CDR3 extends over 15 amino acids. V was shortened by 1 base and J by 2 bases, with 11 bases between the two germline ends. The CDR3 DNA sequence: TGTGCCAGTAGTATAGGGAACAGGGCGAACTATGGCTACACCTTC. Translating gives CASSIGNRANYGYTF. The entire variable domain, with the rest obtained from reference TRBV19 and TRBJ1-2, is as follows: DGGITQSPKYLFRKEGQNVTLSCEQNLNHDAMYWYRQDPGQGLRLIYYSQIVNDFQKGDIAEGYSVSREKKESFPLTVTSAQKNPTAFYLCASSIGNRANYGYTFGSGTRLTVV.

The J gene is TRBJ1-2, the V gene TRBV4-1; no clear D. Germline V lookup: CDR1 MGHRA, CDR2 YSYEKL. CDR3 length equals 15 residues. V was pared by 7 bases and J by 8 bases, with 23 bases between. The CDR3 sequence is CASTPLEGAALGYTF. DNA for the CDR3: TGCGCCAGCACACCTCTCGAGGGCGCAGCCCTCGGCTACACCTTC.

The chain recombines TRBV6-5 with TRBJ1-3, with D unclear. V was pared by 6 bases and J by 4 bases, with 16 bases between. From germline, CDR1 is MNHEY and CDR2 SVGAGI. The CDR3 loop spans 15 amino acids. The CDR3, as DNA: TGTGCCAGCAGACAACAGAACTTGGGAGGAAACACCATATATTTT. It translates to CASRQQNLGGNTIYF.

This clone was detected only once. V and J are TRBV28 and TRBJ1-2; D gene uncertain. V lost 5 bases to trimming and J lost 1 base, with 11 bases between them. Germline V CDR1 and CDR2: MDHEN, SYDVKM. The CDR3 has 14 residues. CDR3 region: CASSGETVNYGYTF. The CDR3 coding sequence is TGTGCCAGCAGTGGGGAAACAGTTAACTATGGCTACACCTTC.

The gene calls are TRBV5-6 and TRBJ2-1; the D gene is possibly TRBD2 (5 bases). From germline, CDR1 is SGHDT and CDR2 YYEEEE. The CDR3 contains 18 residues. V was shortened by 0 bases and J by 8 bases, with 24 bases between the two germline ends. CDR3 coding DNA: TGTGCCAGCAGCTTGGGCGAAACGAGGAGGTATAAGTCATATGAGCAGTTCTTC. This sequence encodes CASSLGETRRYKSYEQFF. The variable domain in full, with the rest retrieved from reference TRBV5-6 and TRBJ2-1, is DAGVTQSPTHLIKTRGQQVTLRCSPKSGHDTVSWYQQALGQGPQFIFQYYEEEERQRGNFPDRFSGHQFPNYSSELNVNALLLGDSALYLCASSLGETRRYKSYEQFFGPGTRLTVL.

The rearrangement links TRBV10-3 to TRBJ1-1, with 8 bases lining up with TRBD1. The ends lost 2 bases at V and 7 bases at J; junction bases unmatched: 9. CDR1 and CDR2 (germline): ENHRY, SYGVKD. This CDR3 spans 15 amino acids. The CDR3 sequence: CAISETAGGFGEAFF. Written as DNA, the CDR3 is TGTGCCATCAGTGAGACGGCAGGGGGCTTTGGTGAAGCTTTCTTT.

This clone was found a few times. The rearrangement links TRBV2 to TRBJ1-1; 9 bases are a match to TRBD1. The CDR3 is made up of 14 amino acids. The ends lost 6 bases at V and 3 bases at J; junction bases unmatched: 5. Germline CDR1 reads SNHLY; CDR2 reads FYNNEI. Written as DNA, the CDR3 is TGTGCCAGCAGGACGGGACAGGGCGACACTGAAGCTTTCTTT. It specifies CASRTGQGDTEAFF.

This chain uses TRBV11-2 with TRBJ1-2, with 12 bases aligning to TRBD1. Trimming removed 1 base from V and 6 bases from J; junction bases left unmatched: 15. The CDR3 totals 19 residues. Germline CDR1 reads SGHAT; CDR2 reads FQNNGV. CDR3 loop: CASSLGTPGTGGFLDGYTF. CDR3 in DNA: TGTGCCAGCAGCTTAGGCACGCCCGGGACAGGGGGCTTTTTGGATGGCTACACCTTC.

The genes are TRBV25-1 and TRBJ1-5; possibly TRBD1 for D (5 bases). The CDR3 totals 13 residues. CDR1 and CDR2 (germline): MGHDK, SYGVNS. Between the trimmed V and J ends, which lost 3 bases and 6 bases, there was a span of 9 bases. CDR3 coding DNA: TGTGCCAGCAGTGATGGGGGAACTCAGCCCCAGCATTTT. Encoded protein: CASSDGGTQPQHF. The whole variable domain, filled in from reference TRBV25-1 and TRBJ1-5, reads EADIYQTPRYLVIGTGKKITLECSQTMGHDKMYWYQQDPGMELHLIHYSYGVNSTEKGDLSSESTVSRIRTEHFPLTLESARPSHTSQYLCASSDGGTQPQHFGDGTRLSIL.

This clone has just one count. Here the CDR3 reads CASNDLRDYNEQFF. The CDR3, as DNA: TGTGCCAGCAATGACCTCCGGGACTACAATGAGCAGTTCTTC. The chain recombines TRBV28 with TRBJ2-1; D is possibly TRBD2 (5 bases). Deletions cut 7 bases from V and 3 bases from J, with 13 bases between. The germline gives CDR1 MDHEN, CDR2 SYDVKM. The CDR3 totals 14 residues.

The J gene is TRBJ2-2, the V gene TRBV12-5; maybe TRBD2 (7 bases). Trimming took off 0 bases at V and 5 bases at J, with 10 bases between the two ends. The CDR3 has 15 amino acids. In germline, CDR1 is LGHNT, CDR2 FRNRAP. This CDR3 reads CASGLVQGGTGELFF. In DNA form, the CDR3 reads TGTGCTAGTGGTTTGGTACAGGGAGGGACCGGGGAGCTGTTTTTT.

The chain couples TRBV5-1 to TRBJ2-2, with TRBD1 identical over 7 bases. Germline assignment: CDR1 SGHRS and CDR2 YFSETQ. The CDR3 loop spans 15 amino acids. J gave up 5 bases and V 3 bases, and 7 bases lay outside the gene matches. This CDR3 is CASSWLQQGTGELFF. The CDR3 DNA sequence: TGCGCCAGCAGCTGGCTACAACAGGGGACCGGGGAGCTGTTTTTT.

V gene TRBV6-5 combines with J gene TRBJ1-5, with D possibly TRBD1 on 5 matching bases. CDR1 and CDR2 (germline): MNHEY, SVGAGI. Trimming took 8 bases from V and 3 from J, leaving 17 bases between them. The CDR3 runs to 15 residues. The CDR3 nucleotides read TGTGCCAGCTCGTTGGAAAGGGGCCCCAATCAGCCCCAGCATTTT. It translates to CASSLERGPNQPQHF.

Note on this clone: The sample carries other DNA sequences with the same CDR3. The J gene is TRBJ1-1, the V gene TRBV7-3; unclear D gene. The CDR3 length is 13 residues. Trimming removed 2 bases from V and 1 base from J, with 5 bases in between. The germline CDR1 and CDR2 sequences are SGHTA and FQGTGA. The CDR3 sequence is CASSLQENTEAFF. As DNA, the CDR3 is TGTGCCAGCAGCTTACAAGAGAACACTGAAGCTTTCTTT.